One sample yielded the 19 T cell receptor beta chains listed below, sequenced in a study of cytomegalovirus exposure and HLA in healthy donors (TCRdb year 2017). Library creation used the immunoSEQ multiplex PCR assay. For the multiplex PCR, a mixture combining 60 forward primers for TCR Vbeta segments and 13 reverse primers for TCR Jbeta segments was used. Sourced from immuneACCESS, this table was stored by TCRdb with only in-frame sequences that have V and J called. A share of the clones is absent; for the studies checked, an unresolved V gene accounts for under half, and the remainder has no known explanation. Present in this sample are 150,000 to 200,000 clones, around 77% of which were seen just once. The ten largest clones represent approximately 2.1% of the sample. Source material: PBMCs. The receptors come from a woman aged 25 to 39 in good health and CMV-seropositive.

The gene calls are TRBV7-9 and TRBJ2-3, with unresolved D. The V end lost 6 bases, the J end lost 3 bases, and 7 bases lay between the germline ends. There are 12 residues in the CDR3. Germline-derived CDR1 and CDR2 are SEHNR and FQNEAQ (reference sequence). In DNA, the CDR3 is TGTGCCAGCAGGTATCGTACAGATACGCAGTATTTT. Translating it yields CASRYRTDTQYF.

The V and J genes are TRBV29-1 and TRBJ1-1; D is undetermined. The ends were cut back, 1 base at V and 2 bases at J, with 8 bases in the middle. The CDR3 length is 13 residues. Germline V gives CDR1 SQVTM, CDR2 ANQGSEA. CDR3 nucleotide sequence: TGCAGCGTTGAAGCACAGTTAAACACTGAAGCTTTCTTT. Protein sequence: CSVEAQLNTEAFF.

The chain recombines TRBV27 with TRBJ1-5; tentative D call: TRBD1 (5 bases). V lost 6 bases and J 0 bases, leaving 12 bases between the germline ends. There are 15 residues in the CDR3. Germline values: CDR1 MNHEY, CDR2 SMNVEV (reference sequence). CDR3 nucleotides: TGTGCCAGCAGCCGCGACAGTTATAGCAATCAGCCCCAGCATTTT. Amino acids: CASSRDSYSNQPQHF.

The V gene is TRBV6-1, the J gene TRBJ2-5, with D possibly TRBD1 on 6 matching bases. The CDR3 contains 13 residues. The V and J ends lost 8 bases and 5 bases respectively, with 15 bases between them. CDR1 is MNHNS and CDR2 is SASEGT in the germline V gene. The CDR3, as DNA: TGTGCCAGCCACCACAGGGAGAGGGAGACCCAGTACTTC. Protein product: CASHHRERETQYF.

This chain uses TRBV7-2 with TRBJ1-3; D gene ambiguous. V was clipped by 1 base and J by 4 bases, with 14 bases between them. The germline V gene encodes CDR1 SGHTA and CDR2 FQGNSA. The CDR3 runs to 16 residues. The CDR3 DNA sequence: TGTGCCAGCAGCTTAGAGGGCAGGAGGCCCGGAAACACCATATATTTT. It codes for CASSLEGRRPGNTIYF.

The rearrangement links TRBV5-1 to TRBJ2-2; the match to TRBD1 covers 8 bases. After removal of 3 bases from V and 6 bases from J, the junction contained 4 bases not matched to a gene. From germline, CDR1 is SGHRS and CDR2 YFSETQ. CDR3 size: 14 residues. DNA of the CDR3: TGCGCCAGCAGCTATGGACAGGGTTCCGGGGAGCTGTTTTTT. Protein sequence: CASSYGQGSGELFF.

The V and J genes are TRBV6-5 and TRBJ2-7; 12 nucleotides line up with TRBD2. V lost 6 bases to trimming and J lost 6 bases; unmatched junction nucleotides: 6. The CDR3 consists of 14 residues. The germline V gene encodes CDR1 MNHEY and CDR2 SVGAGI. The CDR3 is CASSWTSGTSEQYF. In DNA, the CDR3 is TGTGCCAGCAGCTGGACTAGCGGGACGAGCGAGCAGTACTTC.

Only a few counts were recorded for this clone. The chain uses TRBV19 and TRBJ1-2, with 7 bases that match TRBD1. V lost 6 bases, J lost 5 bases, and 9 bases stayed unmatched. Germline lookup yields CDR1 LNHDA and CDR2 SQIVND (reference sequence). This CDR3 is 14 amino acids long. This chain's CDR3 is CASSYGTVDYGYTF. The CDR3 DNA follows: TGTGCCAGTAGCTATGGGACAGTAGATTATGGCTACACCTTC.

The chain carries TRBV5-6 and TRBJ2-7, with 7 bases that match TRBD1. The CDR3 has 14 amino acids. V trimming: 4 bases; J trimming: 2 bases; junction bases outside the gene matches: 6. Germline V lookup: CDR1 SGHDT, CDR2 YYEEEE. The CDR3 DNA follows: TGTGCCAGCAGCCGGACAGGTGCAACCTACGAGCAGTACTTC. Protein product: CASSRTGATYEQYF. Full variable domain (remainder filled in from reference TRBV5-6 and TRBJ2-7): DAGVTQSPTHLIKTRGQQVTLRCSPKSGHDTVSWYQQALGQGPQFIFQYYEEEERQRGNFPDRFSGHQFPNYSSELNVNALLLGDSALYLCASSRTGATYEQYFGPGTRLTVT.

This chain uses TRBV5-6 with TRBJ2-1; tentatively, D is TRBD1 (6 bases). The CDR3 runs to 15 residues. The germline V gene has CDR1 SGHDT and CDR2 YYEEEE. Trimming stripped 4 bases from V and 0 bases from J, with 11 bases between. The CDR3 loop reads CASSADRFSYNEQFF. The CDR3 DNA reads as TGTGCCAGCAGCGCGGACAGATTCTCCTACAATGAGCAGTTCTTC.

The V call is TRBV7-2, the J call TRBJ2-2; D ambiguous. Trimming took 4 bases from V and 8 from J, leaving 11 bases between them. This CDR3 is 13 amino acids long. CDR1 is SGHTA and CDR2 is FQGNSA in the germline V gene. The CDR3 loop reads CASSSVFRGELFF. As DNA, the CDR3 is TGTGCCAGCAGCTCGGTATTCCGGGGGGAGCTGTTTTTT.

Remarks on this clone: The junction departs from the called germline gene at one end, perhaps through a read error. V and J are TRBV6-6 and TRBJ1-2; perhaps TRBD1 as D (6 bases). The germline CDR1 and CDR2 sequences are MNHNY and SVGAGI (reference sequence). This CDR3 has 13 amino acids. CDR3 DNA: TGTGCCAGCAGGGGGGCAGGATACTACGGCTACACCTTC. Translation gives CASRGAGYYGYTF.

The chain recombines TRBV29-1 with TRBJ1-2; no clear D gene. Trimming stripped 0 bases from V and 6 bases from J, with 20 bases between. This CDR3 has 16 residues. CDR1 and CDR2 (germline): SQVTM, ANQGSEA. The CDR3 DNA sequence: TGCAGCGTTGAAGATTCCTACTCCCGGAGGTTCCATGGCTACACCTTC. It codes for CSVEDSYSRRFHGYTF.

V gene TRBV6-1 combines with J gene TRBJ2-7; D uncertain. V lost 3 bases, J lost 7 bases, and 10 bases lay in between. The V gene's germline CDR1 is MNHNS and CDR2 SASEGT. The CDR3 is made up of 12 amino acids. CDR3 protein: CASSDYPWEQYF. The DNA for the CDR3 is TGTGCCAGCAGTGACTATCCATGGGAGCAGTACTTC.

V usage is TRBV1 and J usage is TRBJ2-7; TRBD2 is the table's D call and was not checked against the DNA. TRBV1 is a listed pseudogene. CDR3 size: 17 residues. This chain's CDR3 is CTSSQDIRLAGGYEQYF. The CDR3 nucleotides are TGCACCAGCAGCCAAGATATAAGGCTAGCGGGGGGCTACGAGCAGTACTTC.

This clone appeared once. The chain is built from TRBV11-2 and TRBJ2-7; 7 bases are shared with TRBD2. The germline CDR1 and CDR2 sequences are SGHAT and FQNNGV. This CDR3 contains 14 residues. The junction had 12 bases not matched to a gene; V was cut back by 8 bases and J by 5 bases. The CDR3 region has the DNA TGTGCCAGCCGGTTGCGGGGTGGGGGGGACGAGCAGTACTTC. It codes for CASRLRGGGDEQYF. Drawing the rest from reference TRBV11-2 and TRBJ2-7, the complete variable domain is EAGVAQSPRYKIIEKRQSVAFWCNPISGHATLYWYQQILGQGPKLLIQFQNNGVVDDSQLPKDRFSAERLKGVDSTLKIQPAKLEDSAVYLCASRLRGGGDEQYFGPGTRLTVT.

The chain's CDR3 is CASSQTTGGEQPQHF. For the CDR3, the DNA is TGCGCCAGCAGCCAAACGACAGGGGGCGAGCAGCCCCAGCATTTT. This chain connects TRBV4-3 to TRBJ1-5, with 10 bases fitting TRBD1. Germline V gene data show CDR1 as LGHNA and CDR2 as YSLEER. This CDR3 is 15 amino acids long. Unmatched junction bases numbered 5, after V lost 2 bases and J lost 7 bases.

V usage is TRBV18 and J usage is TRBJ1-6, with D unresolved. CDR3 length equals 16 residues. The germline V and J ends were trimmed by 3 bases and 0 bases, with 9 bases remaining between them. Germline V gives CDR1 KGHSH, CDR2 LQKENI. The CDR3 bases are TGTGCCAGCTCACCGACGCGGAACTCCTATAATTCACCCCTCCACTTT. This encodes CASSPTRNSYNSPLHF.

The chain combines TRBV10-3 with TRBJ1-5; D possibly corresponds to TRBD1 (6 bases). V was cut by 7 bases and J by 4 bases, with 11 bases left in between. This CDR3 contains 13 residues. The germline V gene encodes CDR1 ENHRY and CDR2 SYGVKD. The CDR3 DNA follows: TGTGCCATCACCCGGGACATTAATCAGCCCCAGCATTTT. Translated: CAITRDINQPQHF.